These T cell receptor beta chains were read from a single sample in a study of shared clonotypes between healthy human individuals. Clones were sequenced by immunoSEQ multiplex PCR, and TCRdb holds only the in-frame ones, with some missing. The sample consists of about a million clones, 60% to 80% of them appearing once. Sequencing was carried out using memory CD4+ T cells from PBMCs. The receptors here all came from a man between 18 and 35 years old in good health. Some clones in this sample may be carry-over from other donors' samples. The CDR3 runs from the conserved cysteine through the conserved F or W. D genes are given only for firm matches. Clone size is given for some rows only: seen once, a few or many times, or a class if the clone is expanded.

CDR3: CASTSERGGTQYF; DNA: TGTGCCAGCACCAGCGAAAGGGGGGGGACCCAGTACTTC; J: TRBJ2-5; V: TRBV2; size: many; D: .
CDR3: CASSVGLIRETQYF; DNA: TGTGCCAGCAGCGTAGGCCTTATACGGGAGACCCAGTACTTC; J: TRBJ2-5; V: TRBV9; size: .; D: .
CDR3: CASSPLGGAGGNIQYF; DNA: TGCGCCAGCAGCCCTCTCGGGGGGGCGGGCGGAAACATTCAGTACTTC; J: TRBJ2-4; V: TRBV5-1; size: .; D: TRBD2
CDR3: CASSPIAGGRYEQYF; DNA: TGTGCCAGCAGCCCTATAGCGGGAGGGAGGTACGAGCAGTACTTC; J: TRBJ2-7; V: TRBV9; size: .; D: TRBD2
CDR3: CASSIGPGRPTQYF; DNA: TGTGCCAGTAGTATAGGCCCGGGGCGGCCTACGCAGTATTTT; J: TRBJ2-3; V: TRBV19; size: .; D: .
CDR3: CASSTHQTGFYCNQPQHF; DNA: TGTGCCAGCAGCACACACCAGACAGGCTTTTATTGTAATCAGCCCCAGCATTTT; J: TRBJ1-5; V: TRBV7-3; size: .; D: .
CDR3: CAWRPPLGDQFGKLFF; DNA: TGTGCCTGGAGGCCCCCGTTGGGGGATCAGTTCGGAAAACTGTTTTTT; J: TRBJ1-4; V: TRBV30; size: .; D: .
CDR3: CASGLVQGGTGELFF; DNA: TGTGCTAGTGGTTTGGTACAGGGCGGCACCGGGGAGCTGTTTTTT; J: TRBJ2-2; V: TRBV12-5; size: .; D: .
CDR3: CASSLDTSGINEQFF; DNA: TGCGCCAGCAGCTTGGATACTAGCGGGATCAATGAGCAGTTCTTC; J: TRBJ2-1; V: TRBV5-1; size: once; D: TRBD2
CDR3: CASSQGFQPSYEQYF; DNA: TGCGCCAGCAGCCAAGGGTTCCAGCCGTCCTACGAGCAGTACTTC; J: TRBJ2-7; V: TRBV4-3; size: .; D: .
CDR3: CASSLRGSQFF; DNA: TGTGCCAGCAGTTTACGGGGGTCTCAGTTCTTC; J: TRBJ2-1; V: TRBV27; size: .; D: .
CDR3: CASSITTDTQYF; DNA: TGTGCCAGTAGTATTACCACAGATACGCAGTATTTT; J: TRBJ2-3; V: TRBV19; size: .; D: .
CDR3: CASSLGLAGEQYF; DNA: TGTGCCAGCAGCTTGGGACTAGCGGGCGAGCAGTACTTC; J: TRBJ2-7; V: TRBV5-4; size: .; D: TRBD2
CDR3: CASSFTGGDRTEAFF; DNA: TGCGCCAGCAGCTTTACAGGGGGTGATAGGACTGAAGCTTTCTTT; J: TRBJ1-1; V: TRBV5-1; size: .; D: TRBD1
CDR3: CASSPGTSATQYF; DNA: TGTGCCAGCAGCCCGGGGACTAGCGCTACCCAGTACTTC; J: TRBJ2-5; V: TRBV7-3; size: .; D: TRBD2
CDR3: CAWNPGHNSPLHF; DNA: TGTGCCTGGAACCCGGGGCATAATTCACCCCTCCACTTT; J: TRBJ1-6; V: TRBV30; size: .; D: .
CDR3: CASSENPPRGWTPPNEQFF; DNA: TGCGCCAGCAGTGAGAACCCCCCTCGCGGGTGGACCCCGCCCAATGAGCAGTTCTTC; J: TRBJ2-1; V: TRBV10-2; size: .; D: .
CDR3: CASRGQNYGYTF; DNA: TGTGCCAGCAGAGGACAGAACTATGGCTACACCTTC; J: TRBJ1-2; V: TRBV5-6; size: .; D: .
CDR3: CASSLPGGEALGEAFF; DNA: TGTGCCAGCAGCTTACCAGGGGGAGAAGCCCTAGGAGAAGCTTTCTTT; J: TRBJ1-1; V: TRBV7-9; size: .; D: TRBD1
CDR3: CSVEGVQGSITEAFF; DNA: TGCAGCGTTGAAGGGGTACAAGGGAGCATCACTGAAGCTTTCTTT; J: TRBJ1-1; V: TRBV29-1; size: .; D: .
CDR3: CASRGQKETQYF; DNA: TGTGCCAGCAGAGGACAGAAAGAGACCCAGTACTTC; J: TRBJ2-5; V: TRBV6-6; size: .; D: .
CDR3: CSATGGYSYEQYF; DNA: TGCAGCGCCACGGGGGGGTACTCCTACGAGCAGTACTTC; J: TRBJ2-7; V: TRBV29-1; size: .; D: TRBD2
CDR3: CASTPNLGGREPNEQFF; DNA: TGTGCCAGTACCCCAAACCTGGGCGGGAGGGAGCCCAATGAGCAGTTCTTC; J: TRBJ2-1; V: TRBV19; size: .; D: TRBD2
CDR3: CASSIGLARYNEQFF; DNA: TGTGCCAGTAGTATAGGGCTAGCCCGTTACAATGAGCAGTTCTTC; J: TRBJ2-1; V: TRBV19; size: .; D: .
CDR3: CASSVLDRYGYTF; DNA: TGTGCCAGCAGCGTCCTAGATCGATATGGCTACACCTTC; J: TRBJ1-2; V: TRBV9; size: .; D: .
CDR3: CATTQYYNEQFF; DNA: TGTGCCACGACGCAATATTACAATGAGCAGTTCTTC; J: TRBJ2-1; V: TRBV15; size: .; D: .
CDR3: CASSLVAAGSYNEQFF; DNA: TGCGCCAGCAGCTTGGTAGCAGCGGGCTCCTACAATGAGCAGTTCTTC; J: TRBJ2-1; V: TRBV5-1; size: .; D: .
CDR3: CASSSTWASELTNYGYTF; DNA: TGTGCCAGCAGCTCCACATGGGCGTCGGAACTAACTAACTATGGCTACACCTTC; J: TRBJ1-2; V: TRBV7-9; size: .; D: .
CDR3: CASSLYGGGPIYEQYF; DNA: TGTGCCAGCAGTTTATATGGTGGGGGCCCAATCTACGAGCAGTACTTC; J: TRBJ2-7; V: TRBV27; size: .; D: .
CDR3: CASSGTGNYEQYF; DNA: TGTGCCAGCTCCGGGACAGGGAACTACGAGCAGTACTTC; J: TRBJ2-7; V: TRBV2; size: .; D: TRBD1
CDR3: CASTSDSNQPQHF; DNA: TGTGCCAGCACCTCAGACAGCAATCAGCCCCAGCATTTT; J: TRBJ1-5; V: TRBV28; size: .; D: .
CDR3: CASTDRTGSNQPQHF; DNA: TGTGCCAGCACCGATAGGACAGGTAGCAATCAGCCCCAGCATTTT; J: TRBJ1-5; V: TRBV2; size: .; D: TRBD1
CDR3: CASSSSGPLDYGYTF; DNA: TGTGCCAGCAGCTCGAGCGGACCCCTCGACTATGGCTACACCTTC; J: TRBJ1-2; V: TRBV7-6; size: once; D: .
CDR3: CAWRLGLAGGREYF; DNA: TGTGCCTGGAGGCTTGGGCTAGCGGGAGGTCGGGAGTACTTC; J: TRBJ2-7; V: TRBV30; size: .; D: TRBD2
CDR3: CASRGEGRQYF; DNA: TGTGCCAGCAGGGGAGAGGGAAGGCAGTACTTC; J: TRBJ2-7; V: TRBV28; size: .; D: .
CDR3: CASSPPEYNEQFF; DNA: TGTGCCAGCTCACCACCGGAGTACAATGAGCAGTTCTTC; J: TRBJ2-1; V: TRBV18; size: .; D: .
CDR3: CSVETQIYNEQFF; DNA: TGCAGCGTTGAGACACAGATTTACAATGAGCAGTTCTTC; J: TRBJ2-1; V: TRBV29-1; size: .; D: .
CDR3: CASSLGLSGRADTQYF; DNA: TGTGCCAGCAGCCTCGGTCTTTCGGGGAGGGCAGATACGCAGTATTTT; J: TRBJ2-3; V: TRBV7-3; size: few; D: TRBD2
CDR3: CASSRLAGVTGELFF; DNA: TGTGCCAGCAGCCGTCTAGCGGGAGTCACCGGGGAGCTGTTTTTT; J: TRBJ2-2; V: TRBV11-3; size: .; D: TRBD2
CDR3: CASSLWRRTGVTEAFF; DNA: TGTGCCAGCAGTTTATGGAGGCGGACAGGGGTCACTGAAGCTTTCTTT; J: TRBJ1-1; V: TRBV28; size: .; D: TRBD1